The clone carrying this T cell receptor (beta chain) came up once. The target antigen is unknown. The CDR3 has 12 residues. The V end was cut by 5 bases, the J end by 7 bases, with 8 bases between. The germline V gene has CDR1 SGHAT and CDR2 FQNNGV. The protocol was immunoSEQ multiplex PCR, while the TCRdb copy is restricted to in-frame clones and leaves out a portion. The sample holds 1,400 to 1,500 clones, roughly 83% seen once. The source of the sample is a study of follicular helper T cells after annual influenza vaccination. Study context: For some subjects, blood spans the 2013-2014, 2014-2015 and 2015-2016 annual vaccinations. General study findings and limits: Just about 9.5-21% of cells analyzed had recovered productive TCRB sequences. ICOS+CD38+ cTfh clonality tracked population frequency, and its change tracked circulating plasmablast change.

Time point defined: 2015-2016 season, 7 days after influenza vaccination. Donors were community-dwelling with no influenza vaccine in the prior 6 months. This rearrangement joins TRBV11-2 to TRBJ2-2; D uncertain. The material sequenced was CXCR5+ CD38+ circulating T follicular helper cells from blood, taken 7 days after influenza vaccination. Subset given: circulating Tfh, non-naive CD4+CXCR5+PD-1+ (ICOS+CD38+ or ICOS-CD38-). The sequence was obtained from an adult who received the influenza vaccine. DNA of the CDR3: TGTGCCAGCAGCCCGAAAGGCGGGGAGCTGTTTTTT. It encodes CASSPKGGELFF. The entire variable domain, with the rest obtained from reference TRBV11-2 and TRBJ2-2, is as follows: EAGVAQSPRYKIIEKRQSVAFWCNPISGHATLYWYQQILGQGPKLLIQFQNNGVVDDSQLPKDRFSAERLKGVDSTLKIQPAKLEDSAVYLCASSPKGGELFFGEGSRLTVL.